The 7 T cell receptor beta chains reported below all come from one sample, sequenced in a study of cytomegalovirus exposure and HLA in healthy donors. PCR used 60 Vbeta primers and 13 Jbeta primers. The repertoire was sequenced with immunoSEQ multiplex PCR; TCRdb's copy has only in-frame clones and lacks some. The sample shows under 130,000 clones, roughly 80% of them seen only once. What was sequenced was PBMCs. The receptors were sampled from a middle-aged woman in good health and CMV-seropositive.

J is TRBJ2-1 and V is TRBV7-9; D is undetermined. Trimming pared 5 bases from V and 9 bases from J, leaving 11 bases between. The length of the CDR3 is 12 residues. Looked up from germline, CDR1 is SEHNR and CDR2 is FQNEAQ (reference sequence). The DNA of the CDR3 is TGTGCCAGCAGCACTCACGTAACTGAGCAGTTCTTC. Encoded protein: CASSTHVTEQFF.

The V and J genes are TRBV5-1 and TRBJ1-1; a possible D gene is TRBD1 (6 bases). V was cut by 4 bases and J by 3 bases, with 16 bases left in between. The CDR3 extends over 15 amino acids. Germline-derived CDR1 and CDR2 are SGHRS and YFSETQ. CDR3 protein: CASSPGGGQDTEAFF. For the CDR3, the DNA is TGCGCCAGCAGCCCGGGGGGGGGCCAAGACACTGAAGCTTTCTTT.

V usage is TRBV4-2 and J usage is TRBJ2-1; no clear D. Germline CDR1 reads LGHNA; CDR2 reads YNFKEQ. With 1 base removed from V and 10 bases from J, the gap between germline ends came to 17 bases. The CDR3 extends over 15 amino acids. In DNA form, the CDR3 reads TGTGCCAGCAGCCAAGTCGAGGAACAACGCAAGGAGCAGTTCTTC. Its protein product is CASSQVEEQRKEQFF.

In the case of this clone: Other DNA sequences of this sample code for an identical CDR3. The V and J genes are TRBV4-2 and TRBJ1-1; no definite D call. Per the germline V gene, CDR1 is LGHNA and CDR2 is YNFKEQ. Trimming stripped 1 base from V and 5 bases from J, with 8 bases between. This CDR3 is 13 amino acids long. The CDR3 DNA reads TGTGCCAGCAGCCAAGTGGGGAGAACTGAAGCTTTCTTT. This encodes CASSQVGRTEAFF.

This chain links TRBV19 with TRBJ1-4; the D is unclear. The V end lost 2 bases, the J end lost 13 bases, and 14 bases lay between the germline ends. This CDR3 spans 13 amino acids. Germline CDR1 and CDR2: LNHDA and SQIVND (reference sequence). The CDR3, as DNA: TGTGCCAGTAGTATATCGAGTGCGCGGGGACTGTTTTTT. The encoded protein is CASSISSARGLFF.

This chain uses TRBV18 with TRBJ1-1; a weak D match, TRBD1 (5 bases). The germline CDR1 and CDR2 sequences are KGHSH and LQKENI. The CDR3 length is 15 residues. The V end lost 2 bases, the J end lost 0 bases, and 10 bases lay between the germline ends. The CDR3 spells CASSPSQDMNTEAFF. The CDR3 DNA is TGTGCCAGCTCACCATCACAGGACATGAACACTGAAGCTTTCTTT. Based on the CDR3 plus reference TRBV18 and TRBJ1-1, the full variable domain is NAGVMQNPRHLVRRRGQEARLRCSPMKGHSHVYWYRQLPEEGLKFMVYLQKENIIDESGMPKERFSAEFPKEGPSILRIQQVVRGDSAAYFCASSPSQDMNTEAFFGQGTRLTVV.

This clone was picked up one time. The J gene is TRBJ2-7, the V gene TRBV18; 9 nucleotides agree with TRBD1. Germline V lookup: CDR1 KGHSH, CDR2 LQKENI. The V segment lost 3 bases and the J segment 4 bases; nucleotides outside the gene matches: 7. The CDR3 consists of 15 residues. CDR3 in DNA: TGTGCCAGCTCACCCCGACGGGGACAGGGTTACGAGCAGTACTTC. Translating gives CASSPRRGQGYEQYF.